The TCR beta chain under discussion was sequenced for a study of blood T cell repertoires in COVID-19. Overall study: The United States, Italy and Spain were the sources of the acute and convalescent COVID-19 samples. T cells, B-cell-depleted T cells, or PBMCs provided the cDNA or gDNA that served as material.

Sequencing used immunoSEQ multiplex PCR; TCRdb keeps in-frame clones, though not all of them. This sample carries 280,000 or so clones, 70% to 90% of them seen once, and the ten largest clones take about 2.2%. Germline CDR1 is SGHAT and CDR2 is FQNNGV. With 8 bases clipped from V and 4 bases from J, the junction kept 9 bases outside the gene matches. This CDR3 spans 15 amino acids. The TCR was taken from a woman aged 25-40 years who had recovered from COVID-19. The chain is built from TRBV11-2 and TRBJ2-2; TRBD2 aligns across 8 bases. The specimen sequenced was peripheral blood. Written as DNA, the CDR3 is TGTGCCAGCGGAAAAATAGCGGGGTCCACCGGGGAGCTGTTTTTT. Translated: CASGKIAGSTGELFF.